This TCR beta chain was sequenced for a study of cytomegalovirus exposure and HLA in healthy donors. The study's findings and limits: With later analysis, a missense DCLRE1C variant became linked to TCR beta V- and J-gene trimming.

13 Jbeta primers and 60 Vbeta primers were used for the PCR. Assay: immunoSEQ multiplex PCR; the TCRdb copy retains only in-frame clones and omits some. The repertoire holds 110,000 to 150,000 clones, with 75% as singletons. The study sampled nominally healthy donors, though unrecorded immune exposures were likely. V was pared by 7 bases and J by 9 bases, with 22 bases between. CDR3 length equals 15 residues. The germline V gene encodes CDR1 MNHNY and CDR2 SVGAGI (reference sequence). Turning to this clone: Antigen specificity is unknown.

This clonotype originated in a man aged 35 to 55 in good health and CMV-seronegative. The material sequenced was PBMCs. The J gene is TRBJ2-1, the V gene TRBV6-6; D is perhaps TRBD1 (7 bases). CDR3 sequence: CASTLPSRGDTEQFF. In DNA, the CDR3 is TGTGCCAGCACCCTCCCTTCCAGGGGGGACACTGAGCAGTTCTTC.